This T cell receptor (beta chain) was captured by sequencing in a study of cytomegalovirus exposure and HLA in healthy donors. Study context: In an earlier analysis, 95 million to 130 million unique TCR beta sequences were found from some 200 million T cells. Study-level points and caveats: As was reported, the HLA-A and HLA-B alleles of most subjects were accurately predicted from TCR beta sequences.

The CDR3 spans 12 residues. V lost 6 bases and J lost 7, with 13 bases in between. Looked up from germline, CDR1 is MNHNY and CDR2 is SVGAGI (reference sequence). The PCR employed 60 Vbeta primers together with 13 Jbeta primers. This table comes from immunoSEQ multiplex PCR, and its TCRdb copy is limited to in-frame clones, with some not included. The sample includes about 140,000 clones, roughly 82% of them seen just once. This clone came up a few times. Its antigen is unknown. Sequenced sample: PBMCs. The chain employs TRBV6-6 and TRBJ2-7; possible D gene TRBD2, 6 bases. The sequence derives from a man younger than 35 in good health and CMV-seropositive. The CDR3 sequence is CASSRPAGEQYF. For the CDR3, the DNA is TGTGCCAGCAGCCGGCCGGCGGGGGAGCAGTACTTC.